One and the same sample provided the 5 T cell receptor beta chains below, sequenced in a study of T cells in Graves' hyperthyroidism and ophthalmopathy. The source material, RNA transcripts, was used to amplify TCR beta CDR3 regions. First-round RT-PCR of the TCR CDR3 relied on the HTBI primer set. TCRdb re-called the multiplex PCR reads through MiXCR, storing one row per CDR3 protein. The data hold some 340,000 distinct CDR3 sequences, with roughly 13% observed a single time. Sequencing was carried out using blood. The receptors come from a woman aged 40-49 years with Graves' ophthalmopathy.

At least ten counts were recorded for this clonotype. The chain employs TRBV2 and TRBJ1-5, with 10 nucleotides matching TRBD1. The CDR3 has 18 amino acids. After removal of 8 bases from V and 0 bases from J, the junction contained 13 bases not matched to a gene. The germline gives CDR1 SNHLY, CDR2 FYNNEI. The CDR3 loop reads CASASGTGVAYSNQPQHF. The DNA for the CDR3 is TGTGCCAGCGCTTCCGGGACAGGGGTGGCTTATAGCAATCAGCCCCAGCATTTT.

As to this clonotype: A much more abundant neighbour one base away suggests this may be a read error. This chain connects TRBV28 to TRBJ2-4; the D gene is possibly TRBD1 (5 bases). Between the trimmed V and J ends, which lost 0 bases and 6 bases, there was a span of 18 bases. The V gene's germline CDR1 is MDHEN and CDR2 SYDVKM. This CDR3 comprises 17 residues. This chain's CDR3 is CASSLWGQGQGRNIQYF. The DNA of the CDR3 is TGTGCCAGCAGTTTATGGGGTCAGGGTCAGGGCAGAAACATTCAGTACTTC. The full variable domain, its missing parts supplied by reference TRBV28 and TRBJ2-4, is DVKVTQSSRYLVKRTGEKVFLECVQDMDHENMFWYRQDPGLGLRLIYFSYDVKMKEKGDIPEGYSVSREKKERFSLILESASTNQTSMYLCASSLWGQGQGRNIQYFGAGTRLSVL.

This clonotype was seen only a few times. This chain joins TRBV19 and TRBJ2-1, with 8 positions matching TRBD2. The CDR3 runs to 15 residues. V shed 5 bases, J shed 6 bases, and the junction held 9 bases outside the gene matches. CDR1 LNHDA and CDR2 SQIVND come from the germline V gene (reference sequence). The CDR3: CASSLRREVSNEQFF. DNA for the CDR3: TGTGCCAGTAGTCTCCGGCGGGAGGTTTCCAATGAGCAGTTCTTC.

In its sample, this clonotype was seen many times. The chain couples TRBV7-8 to TRBJ1-2; maybe TRBD1 (6 bases). The ends were cut back, 5 bases at V and 2 bases at J, with 12 bases in the middle. The germline V gene has CDR1 SGHVS and CDR2 FQNEAQ. The CDR3 covers 14 residues. Here the CDR3 reads CASSGAGANYGYTF. The CDR3 region has the DNA TGTGCCAGCAGCGGCGCGGGGGCGAACTATGGCTACACCTTC.

This clonotype came up many times. The gene calls are TRBV3-1 and TRBJ2-1, with 8 bases lining up with TRBD2. The CDR3 totals 16 residues. The germline V gene encodes CDR1 LGHDT and CDR2 YNNKEL (reference sequence). V shed 4 bases, J shed 0 bases, and the junction held 5 bases outside the gene matches. The CDR3 spells CASSPTSVASYNEQFF. CDR3 in DNA: TGTGCCAGCAGCCCGACTAGCGTAGCCTCCTACAATGAGCAGTTCTTC.